The entry below gives a single T cell receptor beta chain sequence along with its context. Original processing notes: For nucleated cells, counts were estimated from reference gene primer amplification. Assay: immunoSEQ multiplex PCR; the TCRdb copy retains only in-frame clones and omits some. V and J calls and clone size are as listed in that table; D and trimming were resolved from the DNA. This sample carries about 43,000 clones, 75% to 90% of them seen once, and the ten largest clones take approximately 8%. The data stem from a study of blood T cell repertoires in COVID-19. Overall study: T cells, B-cell-depleted T cells, or PBMCs provided the cDNA or gDNA that served as material.

The V end lost 4 bases, the J end lost 5 bases, and 26 bases lay between the germline ends. This CDR3 contains 19 residues. The germline V gene has CDR1 MGHRA and CDR2 YSYEKL. V is TRBV4-1 and J is TRBJ2-2, with D perhaps TRBD2 (5 bases). The material sequenced was peripheral blood. This receptor was identified in a man between 60 and 75 years old with active COVID-19. The CDR3 loop reads CASSPGRLTGILGTGELFF. The CDR3 DNA reads as TGCGCCAGCAGCCCCGGACGATTAACCGGGATACTGGGGACCGGGGAGCTGTTTTTT.